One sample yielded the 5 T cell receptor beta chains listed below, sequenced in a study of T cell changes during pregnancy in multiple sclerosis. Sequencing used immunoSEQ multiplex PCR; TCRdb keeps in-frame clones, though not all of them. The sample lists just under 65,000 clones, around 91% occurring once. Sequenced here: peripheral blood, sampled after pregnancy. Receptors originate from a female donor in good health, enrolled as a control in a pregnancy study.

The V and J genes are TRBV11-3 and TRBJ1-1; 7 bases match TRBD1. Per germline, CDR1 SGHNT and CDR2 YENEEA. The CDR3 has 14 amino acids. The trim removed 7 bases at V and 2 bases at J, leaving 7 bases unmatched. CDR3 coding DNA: TGTGCCAGCACCGGGCCAGGGGGAAACACTGAAGCTTTCTTT. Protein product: CASTGPGGNTEAFF.

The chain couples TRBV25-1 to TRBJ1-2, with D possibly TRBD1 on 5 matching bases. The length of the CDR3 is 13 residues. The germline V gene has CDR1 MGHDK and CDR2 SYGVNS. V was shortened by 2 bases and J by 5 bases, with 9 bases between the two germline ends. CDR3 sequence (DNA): TGTGCCAGCAGTGAACAAGGGGTTTATGGCTACACCTTC. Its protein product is CASSEQGVYGYTF.

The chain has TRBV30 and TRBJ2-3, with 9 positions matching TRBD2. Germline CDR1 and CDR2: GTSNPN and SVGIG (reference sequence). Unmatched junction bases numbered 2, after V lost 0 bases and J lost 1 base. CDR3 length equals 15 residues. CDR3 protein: CAWSVQRGGTDTQYF. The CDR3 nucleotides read TGTGCCTGGAGTGTTCAGCGGGGGGGCACAGATACGCAGTATTTT.

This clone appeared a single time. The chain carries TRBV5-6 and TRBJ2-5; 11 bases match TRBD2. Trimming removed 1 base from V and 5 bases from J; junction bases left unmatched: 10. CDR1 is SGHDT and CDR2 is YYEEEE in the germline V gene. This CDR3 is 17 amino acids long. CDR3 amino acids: CASSLLVSGGALETQYF. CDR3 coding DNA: TGTGCCAGCAGCTTGCTTGTTAGCGGGGGGGCCCTGGAGACCCAGTACTTC.

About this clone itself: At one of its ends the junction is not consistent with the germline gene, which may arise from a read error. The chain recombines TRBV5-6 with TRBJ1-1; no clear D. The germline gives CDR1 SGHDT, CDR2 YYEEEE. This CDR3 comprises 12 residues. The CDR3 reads CASSFANSEAFF. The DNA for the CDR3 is TGTGCCAGCAGCTTCGCCAACAGTGAAGCTTTCTTT.